These T cell receptor beta chains were read from a single sample in a study of Ad26.COV2.S vaccination and SARS-CoV-2 variants. Sequencing used immunoSEQ multiplex PCR; TCRdb keeps in-frame clones, though not all of them. The sample lists 350,000 to 450,000 clones, about nine tenths seen once, with 3.4% in the top ten. The sequencing used peripheral blood, collected in a trial of Ad26.COV2.S vaccine versus placebo. These receptors were collected from a person between 18 and 65 years old who received the Ad26.COV2.S COVID-19 vaccine or a placebo. Each CDR3 is given with its conserved first and last residue. A D gene is named only where the DNA matches it firmly. Size values are once, few and many counts, or a class for expanded clones, and some rows have none.

j_gene | d_gene | abundance | v_gene | CDR3nt | CDR3aa
TRBJ1-5 | TRBD1 | . | TRBV24-1 | TGTGCCACCAGTGATTGGGGACAGGTGAGCAATCAGCCCCAGCATTTT | CATSDWGQVSNQPQHF
TRBJ1-3 | . | . | TRBV20-1 | TGCAGTGCTGGTCGGGGAAACACCATATATTTT | CSAGRGNTIYF
TRBJ1-5 | . | . | TRBV21-1 | TGTGCCAGCAGCGATCCGACAGGGGTGGGAGGGGAGCCCCAGCATTTT | CASSDPTGVGGEPQHF
TRBJ2-5 | TRBD2 | . | TRBV5-5 | TGTGCCAGCAGCTCCCTTCTAGCGGGAAGGTACCAAGAGACCCAGTACTTC | CASSSLLAGRYQETQYF
TRBJ1-4 | . | . | TRBV7-6 | TGTGCCAGCAGCACAAGAGGGGGAACTAATGAAAAACTGTTTTTT | CASSTRGGTNEKLFF
TRBJ1-4 | . | once | TRBV4-1 | TGCGCCAGCAGCCAAGAGGGGCACAGGGATGATGAAAAACTGTTTTTT | CASSQEGHRDDEKLFF
TRBJ1-4 | TRBD1 | . | TRBV7-9 | TGTGCCAGCAGCCACTTGGACGGGACAGAAAATGAAAAACTGTTTTTT | CASSHLDGTENEKLFF
TRBJ1-3 | . | . | TRBV19 | TGTGCCAGTAGTAGGGCTTATGGAAACACCATATATTTT | CASSRAYGNTIYF
TRBJ1-5 | . | . | TRBV5-5 | TGTGCCAGCAGCTTGAGGGCAGGCGATCAGCCCCAGCATTTT | CASSLRAGDQPQHF
TRBJ2-4 | . | once | TRBV5-6 | TGTGCCAGCACCGTCATTGACATTCAGTACTTC | CASTVIDIQYF
TRBJ2-2 | . | . | TRBV6-5 | TGTGCCAGCAGTTATGGCCCAAGGGGTCGGTCCGGGGAGCTGTTTTTT | CASSYGPRGRSGELFF
TRBJ2-1 | . | . | TRBV5-1 | TGCGCCAGCAGCTATACAGGGCCAGGTAGCTCCTACAATGAGCAGTTCTTC | CASSYTGPGSSYNEQFF
TRBJ1-6 | . | once | TRBV6-2/TRBV6-3 | TGTGCCAGCAGTTACGAAATTGGTAATTCACCCCTCCACTTT | CASSYEIGNSPLHF
TRBJ2-2 | . | . | TRBV5-1 | TGCGCCAGCAGCTCGACAGGAGTCAACACCGGGGAGCTGTTTTTT | CASSSTGVNTGELFF
TRBJ2-3 | . | . | TRBV7-7 | TGTGCTAGCAGCTTACTAGGGACAAACACAGATACGCAGTATTTT | CASSLLGTNTDTQYF
TRBJ2-2 | . | few | TRBV5-4 | TGTGCCAGCAGCTTGGCCGCGGGCAACACCGGGGAGCTGTTTTTT | CASSLAAGNTGELFF
TRBJ1-1 | . | . | TRBV27 | TGTGCCAGCAGTCTCGGGGCAGGGACTGAAGCTTTCTTT | CASSLGAGTEAFF
TRBJ2-5 | TRBD2 | . | TRBV7-2 | TGTGCCAGCAGCCCGAACCTCCTAGCGGGGGGGCCGGAGGAGACCCAGTACTTC | CASSPNLLAGGPEETQYF
TRBJ1-2 | TRBD1 | . | TRBV6-5 | TGTGCCAGCAGAGAGACAGGGGAATATGGCTACACCTTC | CASRETGEYGYTF
TRBJ1-1 | . | . | TRBV12-3/TRBV12-4 | TGTGCCAGCAGCCCAGCGGGACGGGGAGAAGCTTTCTTT | CASSPAGRGEAFF
TRBJ1-2 | TRBD1 | . | TRBV19 | TGTGCCAGTAGTAAAGGGACAGGGGCTCGGGGCTACACCTTC | CASSKGTGARGYTF
TRBJ2-7 | . | once | TRBV27 | TGTGCCAGCAGTTTGGGACGGACCTACGAGCAGTACTTC | CASSLGRTYEQYF
TRBJ1-2 | . | . | TRBV29-1 | TGCAGCGCCCACGGACAGACGAACTATGGCTACACCTTC | CSAHGQTNYGYTF
TRBJ1-2 | . | few | TRBV9 | TGTGCCAGCAGCGTAGCTTTGGTGGCCTATGGCTACACCTTC | CASSVALVAYGYTF
TRBJ1-1 | . | . | TRBV30 | TGTGCCTGGAGCGGGGGGAGGGACGCTTTCTTT | CAWSGGRDAFF
TRBJ2-7 | . | . | TRBV7-9 | TGTGCCAGCAGCTCCGGGCCAGACGAGCAGTACTTC | CASSSGPDEQYF
TRBJ1-1 | . | . | TRBV30 | TGTGCCTGTATTACTCAGGAAAACACTGAAGCTTTCTTT | CACITQENTEAFF
TRBJ2-1 | TRBD1 | . | TRBV9 | TGTGCCAGCAGCGAACCCCGGGACAGGGGGAGATTGTCCTACAATGAGCAGTTCTTC | CASSEPRDRGRLSYNEQFF
TRBJ2-7 | . | . | TRBV6-5 | TGTGCCAGCAGCCGGGCGGGCGACTACGAGCAGTACTTC | CASSRAGDYEQYF
TRBJ2-5 | . | . | TRBV18 | TGTGCCAGCTCACTAAGGGGGGAGACCCAGTACTTC | CASSLRGETQYF
TRBJ1-1 | . | . | TRBV19 | TGTGCCAGTATAGATACGGGGAGGGGACTTAACACTGAAGCTTTCTTT | CASIDTGRGLNTEAFF
TRBJ2-3 | . | . | TRBV2 | TGTGCCAGCAGTGCCCCAGAGGATACGCAGTATTTT | CASSAPEDTQYF
TRBJ2-7 | . | . | TRBV6-2/TRBV6-3 | TGTGCCAGCAGTTACCCACCGGGGGGCCAGATTTTCGAGCAGTACTTC | CASSYPPGGQIFEQYF
TRBJ1-1 | . | . | TRBV19 | TGTGCCAGTAGTATAGATGATGGAATACGGGTGGCTTTCTTT | CASSIDDGIRVAFF
TRBJ1-4 | TRBD1 | . | TRBV30 | TGTGCCTGGAGTGTACAGGGGAATCGGGAAAAACTGTTTTTT | CAWSVQGNREKLFF
TRBJ1-2 | . | . | TRBV4-3 | TGCGCCAGCAGCCCCTCAAGGGTACAAACCTATGGCTACACCTTC | CASSPSRVQTYGYTF
TRBJ1-2 | TRBD1 | . | TRBV11-1 | TGTGCCAGCAGCCCAACACAGGGGAATGGCTACACCTTC | CASSPTQGNGYTF
TRBJ2-7 | TRBD1 | . | TRBV7-2 | TGTGCCAGCAGCGAAAGACAGGGGGCTCTAGGCGAGCAGTACTTC | CASSERQGALGEQYF
TRBJ1-1 | . | . | TRBV7-2 | TGTGCCAGCAGCTTTGCCACACTGAACACTGAAGCTTTCTTT | CASSFATLNTEAFF
TRBJ2-7 | . | . | TRBV18 | TGTGCCAGCTCCCGTCGGTCGGGTCAGCAGGTCGAGCAGTACTTC | CASSRRSGQQVEQYF
TRBJ1-1 | TRBD1 | . | TRBV4-3 | TGCGCCAGCAGCCAAGATTACAGGGGGATCACTGAAGCTTTCTTT | CASSQDYRGITEAFF
TRBJ1-3 | . | few | TRBV7-9 | TGTGCCAGCAGCTCACAGACCGGGCTCGGTGGAAACACCATATATTTT | CASSSQTGLGGNTIYF
TRBJ1-4 | . | . | TRBV5-4 | TGTGCCAGCAGCTTGGTGGGACCTAATGAAAAACTGTTTTTT | CASSLVGPNEKLFF
TRBJ2-1 | . | . | TRBV7-2 | TGTGCCAGCACCGCGGGCGTTAGCTCCTACAATGAGCAGTTCTTC | CASTAGVSSYNEQFF
TRBJ1-2 | TRBD1 | . | TRBV7-6 | TGTGCCAGCAGCTTCCGGGACAGCTATGGCTACACCTTC | CASSFRDSYGYTF
TRBJ2-3 | TRBD2 | . | TRBV11-2 | TGTGCCAGCAGCTTTTTGGGACTAGCAGGAGATACGCAGTATTTT | CASSFLGLAGDTQYF
TRBJ1-1 | . | . | TRBV9 | TGTGCCAGCAGCCGACCCCCTGACACTGAAGCTTTCTTT | CASSRPPDTEAFF
TRBJ2-6 | TRBD1 | . | TRBV2 | TGTGCCACCCTACCGGGACAGGGGGCAGGTGGGGCCAACGTCCTGACTTTC | CATLPGQGAGGANVLTF
TRBJ1-2 | . | . | TRBV9 | TGTGCCAGCAGCCCTAGCCCAAGTGGAGGGTGGGGCTACACCTTC | CASSPSPSGGWGYTF
TRBJ2-1 | TRBD1 | . | TRBV7-6 | TGTGCCAGCAGCTTCAGGGGGTCCGACAATGAGCAGTTCTTC | CASSFRGSDNEQFF
TRBJ2-1 | TRBD1 | few | TRBV11-3 | TGTGCCAGCAGCTTAGAGGGAGTCAGGGGGTATGGAAGTGAGCAGTTCTTC | CASSLEGVRGYGSEQFF
TRBJ1-4 | . | . | TRBV2 | TGTGCCAGCAGTTTACAGGGAGCTAATGAAAAACTGTTTTTT | CASSLQGANEKLFF
TRBJ1-1 | TRBD1 | . | TRBV7-9 | TGTGCCAGCAGCTTAGGGACAGGGCGAAACACTGAAGCTTTCTTT | CASSLGTGRNTEAFF
TRBJ2-3 | . | . | TRBV20-1 | TGCAGTGCTAGATCGGTGGATACGCAGTATTTT | CSARSVDTQYF
TRBJ1-3 | . | . | TRBV4-1 | TGCGCCAGCTCTCGGGGGGGCACCATATATTTT | CASSRGGTIYF